Shown below are 5 T cell receptor beta chains from a single sample sequenced in a study of blood T cell repertoires in COVID-19. Profiling relied on immunoSEQ multiplex PCR, and the TCRdb table lists in-frame clones only, not all of them. The sample yields around 220,000 clones, about 85% seen once. Material: peripheral blood. These receptors originate from a young man with active or convalescent COVID-19.

The chain carries TRBV14 and TRBJ2-1; a weak D match, TRBD1 (5 bases). The CDR3 runs 12 residues. CDR1 is SGHDN and CDR2 is FVKESK in the germline V gene. V shed 3 bases and J shed 8 bases, with 8 bases lying between them. CDR3 bases: TGTGCCAGCAGCCACCAGGGCTATGAGCAGTTCTTC. This codes for CASSHQGYEQFF.

V gene TRBV27 combines with J gene TRBJ2-2, with TRBD2 matching 10 bases. The CDR3 totals 20 residues. Germline-derived CDR1 and CDR2 are MNHEY and SMNVEV (reference sequence). The ends lost 6 bases at V and 6 bases at J; junction bases unmatched: 22. This chain's CDR3 is CASRRWTVVEGAGGSGELFF. The CDR3 bases are TGTGCCAGCAGGCGCTGGACGGTGGTGGAGGGAGCGGGAGGGTCCGGGGAGCTGTTTTTT.

The chain has TRBV21-1 and TRBJ2-7; TRBD2, as called in the table, went unchecked against the DNA. TRBV21-1 is an annotated pseudogene. The CDR3 is 16 residues long. The CDR3 here is CASSKGPDCSSYEQYF. CDR3 DNA: TGTGCCAGCAGCAAAGGACCTGACTGTAGCTCCTACGAGCAGTACTTC.

This clone appeared many times. The chain links TRBV30 to TRBJ1-3; 7 bases match TRBD1. With 4 bases clipped from V and 8 bases from J, the junction kept 5 bases outside the gene matches. CDR1 and CDR2 (germline): GTSNPN, SVGIG (reference sequence). This CDR3 has 12 residues. This chain's CDR3 is CAWTGGTYTIYF. The CDR3 nucleotides read TGTGCCTGGACAGGGGGTACATACACCATATATTTT.

The CDR3 protein is CASSLRPYNEQFF. CDR3 in DNA: TGTGCCAGCAGCTTACGTCCGTACAATGAGCAGTTCTTC. The gene calls are TRBV11-2 and TRBJ2-1; D ambiguous. CDR1 is SGHAT, CDR2 FQNNGV, per germline. V dropped 2 bases and J dropped 4 bases, with 6 bases sitting between them. CDR3 length equals 13 residues.